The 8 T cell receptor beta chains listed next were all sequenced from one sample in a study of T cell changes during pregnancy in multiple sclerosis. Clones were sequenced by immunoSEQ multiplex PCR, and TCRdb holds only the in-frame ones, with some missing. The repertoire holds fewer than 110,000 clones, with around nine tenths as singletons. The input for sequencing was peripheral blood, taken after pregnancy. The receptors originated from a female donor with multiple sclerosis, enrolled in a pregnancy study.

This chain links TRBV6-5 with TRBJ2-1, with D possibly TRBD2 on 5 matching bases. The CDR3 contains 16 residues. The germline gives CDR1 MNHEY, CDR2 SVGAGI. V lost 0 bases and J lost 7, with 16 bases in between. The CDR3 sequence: CASSYSRFGLPNEQFF. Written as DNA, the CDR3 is TGTGCCAGCAGTTACTCTAGATTCGGACTGCCAAATGAGCAGTTCTTC.

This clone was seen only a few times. This chain's CDR3 is CATSDLGQATGNTIYF. CDR3 in DNA: TGTGCCACCAGCGATCTGGGACAGGCGACTGGAAACACCATATATTTT. The chain links TRBV15 to TRBJ1-3; the match to TRBD1 covers 8 bases. This CDR3 contains 16 residues. With V trimmed by 5 bases and J by 2 bases, 8 bases remained unmatched. Per the germline V gene, CDR1 is LNHNV and CDR2 is YYDKDF (reference sequence).

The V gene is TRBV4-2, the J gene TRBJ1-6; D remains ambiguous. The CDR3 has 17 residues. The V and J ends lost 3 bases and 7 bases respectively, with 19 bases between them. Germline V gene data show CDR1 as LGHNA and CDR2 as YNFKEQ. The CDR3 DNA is TGTGCCAGCAGCCACCCCTTTTTTGGAACAGAAAATTCACCCCTCCACTTT. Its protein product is CASSHPFFGTENSPLHF.

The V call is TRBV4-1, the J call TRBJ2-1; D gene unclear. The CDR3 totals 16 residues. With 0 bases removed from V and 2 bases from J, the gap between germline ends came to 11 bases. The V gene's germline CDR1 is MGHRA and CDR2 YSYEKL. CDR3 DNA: TGCGCCAGCAGCCAAGAAGAGGTTAGCCCCTACAATGAGCAGTTCTTC. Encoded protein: CASSQEEVSPYNEQFF.

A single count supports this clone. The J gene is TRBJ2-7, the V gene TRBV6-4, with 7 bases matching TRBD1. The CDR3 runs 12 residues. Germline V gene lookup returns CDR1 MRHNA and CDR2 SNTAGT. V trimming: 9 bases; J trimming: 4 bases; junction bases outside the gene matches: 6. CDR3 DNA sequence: TGTGCCAGTCGGGACAGATTATACGAGCAGTACTTC. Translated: CASRDRLYEQYF.

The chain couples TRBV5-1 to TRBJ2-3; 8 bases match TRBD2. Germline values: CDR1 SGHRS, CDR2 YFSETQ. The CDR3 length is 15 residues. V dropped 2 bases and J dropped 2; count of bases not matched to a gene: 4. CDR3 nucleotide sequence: TGCGCCAGCAGCTTACTAGCGGATGCCACAGATACGCAGTATTTT. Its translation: CASSLLADATDTQYF. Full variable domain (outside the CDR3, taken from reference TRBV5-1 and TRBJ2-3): KAGVTQTPRYLIKTRGQQVTLSCSPISGHRSVSWYQQTPGQGLQFLFEYFSETQRNKGNFPGRFSGRQFSNSRSEMNVSTLELGDSALYLCASSLLADATDTQYFGPGTRLTVL.

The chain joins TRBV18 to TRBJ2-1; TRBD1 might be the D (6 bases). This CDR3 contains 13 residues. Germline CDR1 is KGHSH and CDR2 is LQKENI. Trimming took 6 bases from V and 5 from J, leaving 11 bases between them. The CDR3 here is CASSLRQDNEQFF. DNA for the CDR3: TGTGCCAGCTCCCTTCGACAGGACAATGAGCAGTTCTTC.

CDR3 residues: CASSLGQGTYYEQYF. In nucleotides, the CDR3 is TGTGCCAGCAGCCTGGGACAGGGGACCTACTACGAGCAGTACTTC. J is TRBJ2-7 and V is TRBV7-6; 10 bases match TRBD1. The CDR3 covers 15 residues. V trimming: 5 bases; J trimming: 3 bases; junction bases outside the gene matches: 7. Germline CDR1 and CDR2: SGHVS and FNYEAQ.